This T cell receptor beta chain appears in the sequencing data of a study of T cells in Graves' hyperthyroidism and ophthalmopathy. Findings of the study overall: Ophthalmopathy, as predicted by the model, came a median around 6 months after the prediction. Blood samples included most of the expanded thyroid clonotypes exceeding 0.001.

Amplification yielded TCR beta CDR3 regions, with RNA transcripts as the source. During a first-round RT-PCR of the TCR CDR3, the HTBI primer set was used. MiXCR, applied by TCRdb to the multiplex PCR reads, yields one record per CDR3 protein. The sample carries some 420,000 distinct CDR3 sequences, roughly an eighth recorded once. A word on this clonotype: As yet, its antigen is unknown. One end of the junction is discordant with germline, which a read error may explain.

Germline CDR1 reads KGHSH; CDR2 reads LQKENI. The CDR3 loop spans 16 amino acids. The study based diagnoses on clinical symptoms, serum thyroxine and TRAb, thyroid ultrasound and orbital computed tomography. PBMCs stemmed from around 10 ml fresh peripheral blood. The rearrangement links TRBV18 to TRBJ2-2; possible D gene TRBD1, 6 bases. Sample: blood. This receptor was obtained from a woman under 30 with Graves' hyperthyroidism. The CDR3 sequence is CASSTQGITYTGELVF. CDR3 in DNA: TGTGCCAGCTCAACACAGGGAATCACTTACACCGGGGAGCTGGTTTTT. Full variable domain (remainder filled in from reference TRBV18 and TRBJ2-2): NAGVMQNPRHLVRRRGQEARLRCSPMKGHSHVYWYRQLPEEGLKFMVYLQKENIIDESGMPKERFSAEFPKEGPSILRIQQVVRGDSAAYFCASSTQGITYTGELVFGEGSRLTVL.